This T cell receptor (beta chain) stems from a study of T-cell reconstitution after alpha-beta-depleted transplantation in children. The germline CDR1 and CDR2 sequences are SGHRS and YFSETQ. The V gene lost 0 bases and the J gene lost 6 bases, with 13 bases spanning the gap. This CDR3 spans 15 amino acids. Study results and limitations: Counts and diversity of T cells one year after transplant came mostly from newly produced T cells. In some patients, recipient T cells and intrathymic progenitors surviving conditioning explained high day-60 diversity. Several hundred expanded graft clones reportedly supplied alpha-beta T cells about two months after transplant.

On this clonotype: Antigen unknown.

Unique molecular identifiers were incorporated during preparation of the TCRbeta library. MiXCR, applied by TCRdb to the PCR reads, yields one record per CDR3 protein. Of about 580,000 distinct CDR3 sequences in the sample, roughly a quarter are singletons; the top ten hold under 45%. The specimen comprised PBMCs, sampled before TCRalphabeta/CD19-depleted stem cell transplant. The receptor comes from a boy younger than two with Wiskott-Aldrich syndrome, due to receive a stem cell transplant. The chain is built from TRBV5-1 and TRBJ2-1, with a tentative D call TRBD1 (6 bases). The CDR3 loop is CASSLAGVSSNEQFF. DNA of the CDR3: TGCGCCAGCAGCTTGGCAGGGGTCAGCAGCAATGAGCAGTTCTTC.